This T cell receptor beta chain was retrieved from a study of blood T cell repertoires in COVID-19. About the research overall: T cells, B-cell-depleted T cells, or PBMCs provided the cDNA or gDNA that served as material.

The study assigned cohorts using participant-reported clinical history. Trimming removed 0 bases from V and 3 bases from J, with 12 bases in between. Germline CDR1 and CDR2: MNHEY and SVGEGT. The CDR3 extends over 15 amino acids. Here immunoSEQ multiplex PCR was the method, and the copy in TCRdb shows in-frame clones only, minus some. The sample consists of fewer than 350,000 clones, around 91% of them appearing once. This sequence joins TRBV6-2 or TRBV6-3 and TRBJ2-7; a possible D gene is TRBD2 (6 bases). This receptor was obtained from a woman aged 18-29 years with acute COVID-19. What was sequenced was PBMCs or T cells enriched from blood (not recorded which). CDR3 in DNA: TGTGCCAGCAGTTACTCCTATGGGGGGTTCTACGAGCAGTACTTC. This gives the protein CASSYSYGGFYEQYF.